This T cell receptor beta chain was recorded in a study of CXCR3-negative and CXCR3-positive naive CD8 T cells. Findings of the study overall: With respect to TRBV-TRBJ usage, naive CXCR3-negative and CXCR3-positive cells were similar; memory differed.

5' RACE that incorporated UMI labels was used to prepare the TRB cDNA libraries. With the 5' RACE reads reprocessed, TCRdb shows one record per CDR3 protein and no DNA. The ten top clones account for roughly 0.99%, within a sample of around 90,000 distinct CDR3 sequences. CDR3 length: 13 amino acids. A word on this clonotype: The antigen is undetermined.

The sequencing sample was made of naive CXCR3- CD8+ T cells from blood. Subset of the sample: CD45RO-CCR7+CD27+CD95- naive CD8+ T cells lacking CXCR3 (TNR3-). The chain joins TRBV12-3 or TRBV12-4 to TRBJ1-5; TCRdb names TRBD1, which stays unverified in the absence of DNA. The receptor's source is a human donor in good health. Some clones in this sample may be carry-over from other donors' samples. CDR3 residues: CASSGRDNQPQHF.